The TCR beta chain described here comes from a study of beta chain features in type 1 diabetes. A remark on this clone: Its antigen is not known. This sample includes further DNA sequences coding for the same CDR3.

Study-level findings and limits: Patients with Type 1 diabetes showed moderately but significantly shorter TCRB CDR3s in all four CD4+ subsets.

The CDR3 runs 13 residues. The junction had 3 bases not matched to a gene; V was cut back by 6 bases and J by 2 bases. Looked up from germline, CDR1 is SQVTM and CDR2 is ANQGSEA. Every bit of the isolated RNA underwent reverse transcription, so sequencing read expressed TCRB transcripts. Profiling relied on immunoSEQ multiplex PCR, and the TCRdb table lists in-frame clones only, not all of them. This sample carries around 150,000 clones, 9% to 10% of them seen once, and the ten largest clones take 0.65% to 0.9%. This clonotype was sampled from a woman under 40 with type 1 diabetes. Sequencing input: central memory CD4+ T cells from blood. The chain combines TRBV29-1 with TRBJ2-7, with TRBD1 matching 11 bases. CDR3 sequence reads: CSVPGQGAYEQYF. DNA for the CDR3: TGCAGCGTCCCGGGACAGGGGGCCTACGAGCAGTACTTC.